One T cell receptor beta chain is described in this entry. The data originate from a study of blood T cells in healthy people across ages. V lost 2 bases, J lost 1 base, and 5 bases lay in between. This CDR3 region has 13 residues. The V gene's germline CDR1 is LGHDT and CDR2 YNNKEL (reference sequence). A second roughly 6 to 12 cycle PCR used barcoded and J-beta primers. Each of the cDNA molecules was tagged by a template-switch adaptor with 12 random nucleotides. TCRdb re-called the 5' RACE reads through MiXCR, storing one row per CDR3 protein. The data contain some 560,000 distinct CDR3 sequences, roughly a quarter of them singletons. These data also featured in a second study, about T cells of mothers and their children.

The chain uses TRBV3-1 and TRBJ2-5; D unclear. The sequencing input was blood. The receptor's source is a boy between 2 and 10 years old in good health. The CDR3 region has the DNA TGTGCCAGCAGCCAATTTGGCCAAGAGACCCAGTACTTC. Translated: CASSQFGQETQYF.